These 18 T cell receptor beta chains share one sample of origin, sequenced in a study of T cells in Graves' hyperthyroidism and ophthalmopathy. Amplified regions were TCR beta CDR3 sequences from RNA transcripts. The TCR CDR3 first-round RT-PCR relied on the HTBI primer set. TCRdb re-called the multiplex PCR reads through MiXCR, storing one row per CDR3 protein. The sample carries around 600,000 distinct CDR3 sequences, around 14% recorded once. What was sequenced was blood. All receptors derive from a woman under 30 with Graves' ophthalmopathy.

This clonotype was detected many times. The chain combines TRBV28 with TRBJ2-1; the D call may be TRBD1 or TRBD2 (5 bases each). This CDR3 is 15 amino acids long. The V gene's germline CDR1 is MDHEN and CDR2 SYDVKM. Trimming took off 1 base at V and 8 bases at J, with 15 bases between the two ends. CDR3 in amino acids: CASSLFQGVGDEQFF. The CDR3 DNA reads TGTGCCAGCAGTTTATTTCAGGGAGTGGGAGATGAGCAGTTCTTC.

In this sample, this clonotype turned up many times. J is TRBJ2-1 and V is TRBV5-1, with 7 bases lining up with TRBD1. Per the germline V gene, CDR1 is SGHRS and CDR2 is YFSETQ. V was pared by 4 bases and J by 1 base, with 2 bases of the junction left unmatched. This CDR3 is built from 14 residues. The CDR3 region is CASSPGQSYNEQFF. As DNA, the CDR3 is TGCGCCAGCAGCCCGGGACAGTCCTACAATGAGCAGTTCTTC.

This clonotype has at least ten counts. The chain uses TRBV3-1 and TRBJ2-3, with 11 bases identical to TRBD2. The V gene's germline CDR1 is LGHDT and CDR2 YNNKEL (reference sequence). V dropped 1 base and J dropped 5; count of bases not matched to a gene: 5. The CDR3 totals 16 residues. The CDR3: CASSQVSLAGEDTQYF. The CDR3 DNA is TGTGCCAGCAGCCAAGTATCACTAGCGGGAGAAGATACGCAGTATTTT.

The table lists this clonotype with many counts. This CDR3 is CASSLPTSGRIHEQYF. Here the CDR3 DNA reads TGTGCCAGCAGCTTACCCACTAGCGGGAGAATTCACGAGCAGTACTTC. The chain has TRBV7-8 and TRBJ2-7, with 11 positions matching TRBD2. The ends lost 2 bases at V and 5 bases at J; junction bases unmatched: 8. CDR3 length: 16 residues. Germline V lookup: CDR1 SGHVS, CDR2 FQNEAQ.

Remarks on this clonotype: This may be a read error: a much more frequent sequence differs by one nucleotide. The genes are TRBV7-6 and TRBJ1-1; maybe TRBD1 (5 bases). The CDR3 spans 15 residues. Germline V gives CDR1 SGHVS, CDR2 FNYEAQ. Trimming removed 7 bases at V and 5 bases at J, with 20 bases between. This chain's CDR3 is CASTSPISGRTEAFF. DNA of the CDR3: TGTGCCAGCACATCCCCAATCTCGGGGCGAACTGAAGCTTTCTTT. Full variable domain (remainder filled in from reference TRBV7-6 and TRBJ1-1): GAGVSQSPRYKVTKRGQDVALRCDPISGHVSLYWYRQALGQGPEFLTYFNYEAQQDKSGLPNDRFSAERPEGSISTLTIQRTEQRDSAMYRCASTSPISGRTEAFFGQGTRLTVV.

This clonotype was detected a few times. The chain is built from TRBV10-3 and TRBJ1-2; possibly TRBD1 for D (5 bases). CDR3 size: 18 residues. Trimming removed 2 bases at V and 7 bases at J, with 26 bases between. Germline loops: CDR1 ENHRY, CDR2 SYGVKD. The CDR3 is CAISERAHSDRGQVGYTF. DNA for the CDR3: TGTGCCATCAGTGAGAGAGCCCACTCGGATAGGGGCCAGGTTGGCTACACCTTC.

There are many counts of this clonotype. This CDR3 is CASGREGTETQYF. CDR3 nucleotides: TGTGCTAGTGGCAGGGAGGGTACGGAGACCCAGTACTTC. The chain couples TRBV12-5 to TRBJ2-5; TRBD2 agrees at 7 bases. The CDR3 sequence is 13 residues long. Per germline, CDR1 LGHNT and CDR2 FRNRAP. The V gene end was trimmed by 6 bases and the J gene end by 5 bases; junction bases not matched to a gene: 6.

This clonotype was picked up many times. This sequence joins TRBV28 and TRBJ2-7, with TRBD2 matching 8 bases. Unmatched junction bases numbered 3, after V lost 3 bases and J lost 5 bases. Germline V lookup: CDR1 MDHEN, CDR2 SYDVKM. The CDR3 sequence is 13 residues long. CDR3 nucleotides: TGTGCCAGCAGTTTGACTAGCGTCCACGAGCAGTACTTC. Translating gives CASSLTSVHEQYF.

The chain couples TRBV19 to TRBJ1-2; D remains ambiguous. The germline CDR1 and CDR2 sequences are LNHDA and SQIVND (reference sequence). There are 13 residues in the CDR3. Trimming took off 3 bases at V and 7 bases at J, with 12 bases between the two ends. The CDR3 protein is CASSMGSWPGYTF. Written as DNA, the CDR3 is TGTGCCAGTAGTATGGGCAGCTGGCCTGGCTACACCTTC.

This clonotype was detected ten times or more. This sequence joins TRBV7-2 and TRBJ1-5; D not certain. Trimming removed 1 base at V and 7 bases at J, with 8 bases between. The CDR3 spans 13 residues. Germline CDR1 reads SGHTA; CDR2 reads FQGNSA. This chain's CDR3 is CASSLGVGQPQHF. In DNA form, the CDR3 reads TGTGCCAGCAGCTTAGGGGTAGGCCAGCCCCAGCATTTT.

V and J are TRBV7-2 and TRBJ1-2; D is ambiguous. V lost 6 bases, J lost 8 bases, and 19 bases lay in between. This CDR3 spans 14 amino acids. Germline CDR1 and CDR2: SGHTA and FQGNSA. The chain's CDR3 is CASSELGGRRGYTF. The CDR3 nucleotides are TGTGCCAGCAGTGAATTAGGAGGGAGGCGGGGCTACACCTTC.

The rearrangement joins TRBV2 to TRBJ1-5; no clear D gene. CDR3 length: 14 residues. Trimming left V 6 bases short and J 2 bases short, with 11 bases between. Germline CDR1 SNHLY, CDR2 FYNNEI. CDR3 sequence reads: CASSLAEGNQPQHF. The CDR3 DNA is TGTGCCAGCAGCCTTGCCGAGGGCAATCAGCCCCAGCATTTT.

This clonotype was found many times. The gene calls are TRBV20-1 and TRBJ2-7; 10 bases match TRBD2. The CDR3 totals 13 residues. Germline CDR1 DFQATT, CDR2 SNEGSKA (reference sequence). With 1 base clipped from V and 5 bases from J, the junction kept 2 bases outside the gene matches. The chain's CDR3 is CSARGGLADEQYF. Written as DNA, the CDR3 is TGCAGTGCTAGAGGCGGACTAGCGGACGAGCAGTACTTC.

J is TRBJ1-1 and V is TRBV6-1, with 9 bases aligning to TRBD1. V lost 6 bases and J lost 4; bases outside the gene matches: 6. CDR1 and CDR2 (germline): MNHNS, SASEGT. The CDR3 spans 14 residues. The CDR3 protein is CASRQNRGRTEAFF. DNA of the CDR3: TGTGCCAGCAGACAGAACAGGGGGCGCACTGAAGCTTTCTTT.

About this clonotype itself: One junction end does not reproduce the germline sequence, and a read error may be involved. The gene calls are TRBV15 and TRBJ1-1; unclear D gene. This CDR3 has 14 amino acids. The germline gives CDR1 LNHNV, CDR2 YYDKDF (reference sequence). The CDR3, as DNA: TGTGCCACCAGCAATGATGGGTTGTACACTGAAGTTTTCTTT. Translation gives CATSNDGLYTEVFF. Full variable domain (remainder filled in from reference TRBV15 and TRBJ1-1): DAMVIQNPRYQVTQFGKPVTLSCSQTLNHNVMYWYQQKSSQAPKLLFHYYDKDFNNEADTPDNFQSRRPNTSFCFLDIRSPGLGDTAMYLCATSNDGLYTEVFFGQGTRLTVV.

The genes are TRBV27 and TRBJ1-6; 9 bases align to TRBD1. Trimming cost V 6 bases and J 9 bases; bases outside gene matches: 9. CDR1 and CDR2 (germline): MNHEY, SMNVEV (reference sequence). This CDR3 has 15 amino acids. CDR3 in DNA: TGTGCCAGCAGCGCTACCGGGACAGGGAGTTCACCCCTCCACTTT. Translating it yields CASSATGTGSSPLHF.

This clonotype was counted ten times or more. This rearrangement joins TRBV6-2 or TRBV6-3 to TRBJ2-5, with 8 bases aligning to TRBD1. V gave up 2 bases and J gave up 6 bases; unmatched junction bases: 11. Germline V gene lookup returns CDR1 MNHEY and CDR2 SVGEGT. The CDR3 runs 16 residues. The CDR3 sequence is CASSYRFQGAEKTQYF. CDR3 bases: TGTGCCAGCAGTTACCGGTTTCAGGGGGCAGAGAAGACCCAGTACTTC.

In this sample, this clonotype turned up many times. The V gene is TRBV27, the J gene TRBJ2-4; D possibly matches TRBD1 or TRBD2 (7 bases each). V dropped 10 bases and J dropped 3 bases, with 13 bases sitting between them. The CDR3 spans 13 residues. Germline V gene data show CDR1 as MNHEY and CDR2 as SMNVEV (reference sequence). Here the CDR3 reads CATSGGGKNIQYF. Here the CDR3 DNA reads TGTGCCACCTCAGGGGGGGGCAAAAACATTCAGTACTTC.